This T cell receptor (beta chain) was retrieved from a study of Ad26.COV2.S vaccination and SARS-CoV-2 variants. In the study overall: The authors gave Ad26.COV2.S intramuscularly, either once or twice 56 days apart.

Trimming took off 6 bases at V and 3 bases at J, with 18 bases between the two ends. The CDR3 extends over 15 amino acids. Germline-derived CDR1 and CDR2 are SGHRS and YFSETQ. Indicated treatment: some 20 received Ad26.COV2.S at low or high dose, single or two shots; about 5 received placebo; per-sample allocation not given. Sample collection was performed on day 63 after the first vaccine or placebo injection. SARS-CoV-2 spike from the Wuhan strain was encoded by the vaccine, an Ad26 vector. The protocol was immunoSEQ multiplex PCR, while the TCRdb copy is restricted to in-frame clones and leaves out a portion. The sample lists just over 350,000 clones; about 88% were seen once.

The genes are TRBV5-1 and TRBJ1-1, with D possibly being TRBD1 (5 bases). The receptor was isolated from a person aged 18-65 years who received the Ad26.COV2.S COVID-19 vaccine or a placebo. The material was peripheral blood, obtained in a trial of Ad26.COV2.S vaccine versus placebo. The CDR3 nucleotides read TGCGCCAGCACCCCGCGGGGCAGGGCTGACACTGAAGCTTTCTTT. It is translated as CASTPRGRADTEAFF.